The rows below give T cell receptor beta chains drawn from one sample of a study of identical twins. Via MiXCR, TCRdb re-called the 5' RACE reads, giving one row per CDR3 protein. This sample yields approximately 490,000 distinct CDR3 sequences, of which 20% to 25% are seen a single time; more than 0.4% belongs to the top ten. The data were also submitted as part of a second study, on yellow fever vaccine responses in identical twins.

The sequenced sample was CD4+ T cells sorted from blood. The receptors here all came from a woman aged 18-29 years in good health. CDR3s include the opening cysteine and the closing phenylalanine or tryptophan. The D gene is left open where the match is weak. Some rows have no size entry. The others give once, few or many, or a class for an expanded clone.

clone_size	v_call	j_call	d_call	cdr3_aa	cdr3_nt
.	TRBV12-3/TRBV12-4	TRBJ1-2	.	CASSERRPADGYTF	TGTGCCAGCAGTGAGAGACGGCCGGCGGATGGCTACACCTTC
few	TRBV12-3/TRBV12-4	TRBJ2-5	.	CATRSAARETQYF	TGTGCCACCCGGTCAGCGGCGCGGGAGACCCAGTACTTC
many	TRBV7-8	TRBJ2-7	TRBD1	CASSPQGATHYEQYF	TGTGCCAGCAGCCCCCAGGGGGCGACTCACTACGAGCAGTACTTC
once	TRBV6-1	TRBJ2-1	TRBD1	CASSPGGTGRNEQFF	TGTGCCAGCAGTCCAGGGGGGACAGGGCGGAATGAGCAGTTCTTC
.	TRBV5-1	TRBJ1-6	.	CASSLWGNGDNSPLHF	TGCGCCAGCAGCTTGTGGGGTAACGGCGATAATTCACCCCTCCACTTT
.	TRBV27	TRBJ2-5	TRBD2	CASSYGGGNQETQYF	TGTGCCAGCAGTTATGGGGGAGGGAACCAAGAGACCCAGTACTTC
.	TRBV4-2	TRBJ1-1	.	CASSQESSSMNTEAFF	TGTGCCAGCAGCCAAGAATCGTCCAGCATGAACACTGAAGCTTTCTTT
many	TRBV7-9	TRBJ2-5	.	CASSLSRGVQETQYF	TGTGCCAGCAGCTTATCCAGGGGAGTCCAAGAGACCCAGTACTTC
.	TRBV20-1	TRBJ2-3	.	CSALPPLTRSTDTQYF	TGCAGTGCCCTTCCCCCGTTAACCCGGAGCACAGATACGCAGTATTTT
.	TRBV20-1	TRBJ2-3	.	CSGVVAISTDTQYF	TGCAGTGGGGTAGTCGCAATTAGCACAGATACGCAGTATTTT